A single sample is the source of the 3 T cell receptor beta chains below, sequenced in a study of T cells after yellow fever vaccination. TCRdb re-called the 5' RACE reads through MiXCR, storing one row per CDR3 protein. The repertoire includes about 630,000 distinct CDR3 sequences, roughly an eighth of them detected once, and 15% sits in the top ten. Sequencing used PBMCs, obtained on the day of the yellow fever booster vaccination. These TCRs come from a man younger than 40 who received the YFV17D yellow fever vaccine.

Ten or more counts support this clonotype. The V and J genes are TRBV7-3 and TRBJ2-2; a possible D gene is TRBD1 (6 bases). V was pared by 2 bases and J by 7 bases, with 8 bases between. Germline CDR1 and CDR2: SGHTA and FQGTGA. The CDR3 spans 13 residues. The CDR3 region is CASSLPGVGELFF. CDR3 DNA sequence: TGTGCCAGCAGCTTACCAGGGGTCGGGGAGCTGTTTTTT. Variable domain in full (rest from reference TRBV7-3 and TRBJ2-2): GAGVSQTPSNKVTEKGKYVELRCDPISGHTALYWYRQSLGQGPEFLIYFQGTGAADDSGLPNDRFFAVRPEGSVSTLKIQRTERGDSAVYLCASSLPGVGELFFGEGSRLTVL.

The chain carries TRBV28 and TRBJ2-1; TRBD1 is a possible D gene (6 bases). Germline CDR1 and CDR2: MDHEN and SYDVKM. There are 14 residues in the CDR3. The V and J ends lost 4 bases and 8 bases respectively, with 15 bases between them. The CDR3 reads CASSSPDQGYEQFF. The CDR3 DNA follows: TGTGCCAGCAGTTCTCCGGACCAGGGGTATGAGCAGTTCTTC.

The chain recombines TRBV7-8 with TRBJ2-7, with D possibly matching TRBD1 (6 bases). V was shortened by 3 bases and J by 2 bases, with 11 bases between the two germline ends. The length of the CDR3 is 14 residues. Germline V gene lookup returns CDR1 SGHVS and CDR2 FQNEAQ. CDR3 in DNA: TGTGCCAGCAGCTTCCAGGGGAGTGCCTACGAGCAGTACTTC. Translating it yields CASSFQGSAYEQYF.